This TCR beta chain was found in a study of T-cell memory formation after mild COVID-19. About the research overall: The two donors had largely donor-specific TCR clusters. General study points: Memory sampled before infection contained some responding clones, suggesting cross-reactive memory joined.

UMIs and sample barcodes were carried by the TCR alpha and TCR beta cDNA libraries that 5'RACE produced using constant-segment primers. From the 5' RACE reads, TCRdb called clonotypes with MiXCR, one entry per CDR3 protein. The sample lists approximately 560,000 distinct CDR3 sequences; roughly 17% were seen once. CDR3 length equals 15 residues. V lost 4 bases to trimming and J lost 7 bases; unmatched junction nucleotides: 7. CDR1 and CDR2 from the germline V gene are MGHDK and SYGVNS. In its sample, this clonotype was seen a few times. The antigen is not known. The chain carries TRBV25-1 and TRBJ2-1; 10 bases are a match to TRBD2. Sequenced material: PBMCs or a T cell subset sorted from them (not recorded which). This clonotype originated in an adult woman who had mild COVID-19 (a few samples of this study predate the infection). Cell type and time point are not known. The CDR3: CASSVSGRAKNEQFF. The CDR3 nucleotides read TGTGCCAGCAGTGTCAGCGGGAGGGCCAAAAATGAGCAGTTCTTC.